Listed below are T cell receptor beta chains from one sample, sequenced in a study of CD8+CD57+ T cells in acquired aplastic anemia. TCRdb reprocessed the reads with MiXCR, giving one entry per CDR3 protein. The table shows roughly 86,000 distinct CDR3 sequences, with 40% to 55% occurring only once. Sequenced: sorted CD4+, CD8+, or CD8+CD57+ T cells (not recorded which) from PBMCs. The receptor source for this set is a human donor in good health, serving as a control. The conserved cysteine and the conserved F or W are not part of the CDR3 here.

V gene,CDR3 length,CDR3 protein
TRBV2,13,ASSETGQEYYGYT
TRBV29-1,8,SGEADTQY
TRBV29-1,12,SAHSFGGNYGYT
TRBV25-1,17,ASSPRGGQGGLRTDTQY
TRBV25-1,12,ASSEGHSGNTIY
TRBV29-1,13,SVETDRGLQETQY
TRBV7-8,11,ASSLAGERGYT
TRBV12-3/TRBV12-4,15,ASSSSPGRFPGNTIY
TRBV20-1,11,SAWTSGGNEQF
TRBV24-1,10,AAGTLTGELF
TRBV24-1,14,ATSDPARTGAETQY
TRBV19,11,ASSMSRGETQY
TRBV11-1,14,ASSLAVGTGLFEQY
TRBV11-2,12,ASSLESPLSGQF
TRBV2,12,ASSPGTGKDGYT
TRBV3-1,13,ASSSKDWGTDTQY
TRBV2,12,ASSSGTGTHEQY
TRBV19,16,ASSIMRGGDSQGAEAF
TRBV10-3,13,AISASGQGGYGYT
TRBV11-2,14,ASSSTVDFALGEQY
TRBV6-5,11,ASAGTSYNEQF
TRBV10-3,12,AISDSRTGEKLF
TRBV10-2,12,ASSEALVENIQY
TRBV11-1,12,ASSPGQGYNEQF
TRBV12-3/TRBV12-4,12,ASSLEDRVFEQY
TRBV3-1,13,ASSQSGQDHQPQH
TRBV20-1,14,SARGYWAGSTDTQY
TRBV11-1,15,ASSLVGARRGRYEQY
TRBV10-1,13,ASSEWPGSTGELF
TRBV10-3,13,AISEKGQGRGAQH
TRBV10-3,12,AISGQAAGTEAF
TRBV11-1,15,ASSGTSGDKRTNTQY
TRBV14,12,ASSQLGGRTEAF
TRBV6-4,12,ASSDSSGSDEQF
TRBV11-1,14,ASRLPVGPNTGELF
TRBV12-3/TRBV12-4,11,ASSLPKHYGYT
TRBV5-1,12,ASSLAAEGFEQY
TRBV2,12,ASRQSGGTGELF
TRBV10-2,13,ASSHTRRLNEKLF
TRBV19,12,ASSRDRGTSPLH
TRBV11-1,16,ASALAPGQGVRGPEAF
TRBV24-1,15,ATSDLTSGIRSYEQY
TRBV6-9,14,ASSYSRAPFTDTQY
TRBV15,14,ATSIGGQGRNNEQF
TRBV27,13,ASSLGGIFSYEQY